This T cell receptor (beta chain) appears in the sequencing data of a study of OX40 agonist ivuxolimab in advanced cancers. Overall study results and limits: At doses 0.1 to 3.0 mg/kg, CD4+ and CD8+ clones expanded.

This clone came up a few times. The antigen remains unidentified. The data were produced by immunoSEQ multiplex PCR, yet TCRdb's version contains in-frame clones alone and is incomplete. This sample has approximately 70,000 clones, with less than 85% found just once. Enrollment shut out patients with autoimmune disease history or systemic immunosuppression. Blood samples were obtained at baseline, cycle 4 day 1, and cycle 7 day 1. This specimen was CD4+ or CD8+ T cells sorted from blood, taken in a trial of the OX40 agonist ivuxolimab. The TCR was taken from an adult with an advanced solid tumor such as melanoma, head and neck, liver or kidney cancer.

For the CDR3, the DNA is TGTGCCAGCAGCCAAGTAGCGGGTACCTACGAGCAGTACTTC. Translated: CASSQVAGTYEQYF. The rearrangement links TRBV11-3 to TRBJ2-7; 7 bases fit TRBD2. Germline-derived CDR1 and CDR2 are SGHNT and YENEEA. The V and J ends lost 5 bases and 2 bases, in that order; junction bases with no gene match: 6. The CDR3 has 14 residues.